These 12 T cell receptor beta chains originate from one sample sequenced in a study of blood T cells in healthy people across ages. A J-beta primer mix and a sample-barcoded 5' primer were used in a second PCR of about 7 to 11 cycles. One entry per CDR3 protein, called by TCRdb with MiXCR from the 5' RACE reads. The sample has 1.4 million or so distinct CDR3 sequences; roughly 43% are singletons. Sequencing used blood. These receptors were collected from a woman aged 18-29 years in good health.

J is TRBJ2-2 and V is TRBV2; D is ambiguous. CDR3 size: 13 residues. Germline values: CDR1 SNHLY, CDR2 FYNNEI. Trimming pared 5 bases from V and 7 bases from J, leaving 11 bases between. The CDR3 nucleotides are TGTGCCAGCAGTTCCAACACTGTCGGGGAGCTGTTTTTT. This codes for CASSSNTVGELFF.

This clonotype was counted a few times. The V call is TRBV2, the J call TRBJ2-5; D is uncertain. Germline V gene data show CDR1 as SNHLY and CDR2 as FYNNEI. The CDR3 is 13 amino acids. V lost 4 bases to trimming and J lost 5 bases, with 11 bases between them. Written as DNA, the CDR3 is TGTGCCAGCAGTGTTGAGACGCTCGAGACCCAGTACTTC. Translation gives CASSVETLETQYF.

In its sample, this clonotype was seen once. The junction differs from germline at one of its ends, possibly a read error. The chain combines TRBV6-2 or TRBV6-3 with TRBJ2-1; a possible D gene is TRBD1 (5 bases). CDR1 and CDR2 (germline): MNHEY, SVGEGT. The length of the CDR3 is 12 residues. For the CDR3, the DNA is TGTGCCAGCCAAACCAGGGCCCATGAGGAGTTCTTC. Translated: CASQTRAHEEFF.

This sequence joins TRBV7-9 and TRBJ1-1; 9 positions agree with TRBD1. The germline V gene encodes CDR1 SEHNR and CDR2 FQNEAQ (reference sequence). This CDR3 is built from 13 residues. V shed 4 bases and J 7 bases; nucleotides not matched to a gene: 4. The CDR3 protein is CASSSTGGGEAFF. The CDR3 nucleotides read TGTGCCAGCAGCTCGACAGGGGGAGGTGAAGCTTTCTTT.

The sample holds a few counts of this clonotype. The J gene is TRBJ2-1, the V gene TRBV9; no clear D gene. The CDR3 is made up of 11 amino acids. Trimming took off 0 bases at V and 9 bases at J, with 4 bases between the two ends. In germline, CDR1 is SGDLS, CDR2 YYNGEE. The CDR3 DNA reads TGTGCCAGCAGCGTAGAGGGTGAGCAGTTCTTC. It encodes CASSVEGEQFF.

V and J are TRBV3-1 and TRBJ2-1; 10 bases line up with TRBD1. Trimming took 0 bases from V and 9 from J; bases not matched to a gene: 8. Germline CDR1 reads LGHDT; CDR2 reads YNNKEL (reference sequence). The length of the CDR3 is 16 residues. DNA of the CDR3: TGTGCCAGCAGCCAAGAGGGACAGGGGTGGGTCGGTGAGCAGTTCTTC. Amino acid sequence: CASSQEGQGWVGEQFF.

With regard to this clonotype: Possible read error: a much larger clone is one base away. The chain combines TRBV7-2 with TRBJ2-1; 8 bases are a match to TRBD2. The better agreement between TRBJ2-7 and the DNA end casts doubt on the J call. The germline V gene encodes CDR1 SGHTA and CDR2 FQGNSA. There are 15 residues in the CDR3. CDR3 residues: CASRHAGGPYNEQYF. CDR3 in DNA: TGTGCCAGCAGACATGCGGGGGGCCCCTACAATGAGCAGTACTTC.

This clonotype was recorded many times. The chain recombines TRBV12-3 or TRBV12-4 with TRBJ1-4, with 7 bases aligning to TRBD1. After removal of 6 bases from V and 7 bases from J, the junction contained 8 bases not matched to a gene. The CDR3 is made up of 14 amino acids. The CDR3 protein is CASSRRQGGEKLFF. The CDR3 DNA is TGTGCCAGCAGCCGACGACAGGGAGGTGAAAAACTGTTTTTT.

This clonotype came up many times. The chain employs TRBV18 and TRBJ2-3, with D unresolved. The length of the CDR3 is 18 residues. Per the germline V gene, CDR1 is KGHSH and CDR2 is LQKENI. Trimming shortened V by 0 bases and J by 2 bases, and 18 bases separated the two germline ends. The CDR3 coding sequence is TGTGCCAGCTCACCACCGCTATCTTCAGAGTTCTTCACAGATACGCAGTATTTT. Amino acids: CASSPPLSSEFFTDTQYF.

The count of this clonotype is one. A much larger clone differs from this one at a single base, so this may be a read error. The rearrangement joins TRBV27 to TRBJ2-7; TRBD1 aligns across 8 bases. CDR1 MNHEY and CDR2 SMNVEV come from the germline V gene (reference sequence). The CDR3 loop spans 14 amino acids. The CDR3, as DNA: TGTGCCAGCAGTTTAGCGGGACAGGCCTACGAGCGGTACTTC. Protein: CASSLAGQAYERYF.

A remark on this clonotype: A junction boundary mismatches the germline segment, possibly from a read error. The V call is TRBV6-2 or TRBV6-3, the J call TRBJ2-1; D may be TRBD1 (6 bases). This CDR3 has 14 residues. CDR1 is MNHEY and CDR2 is SVGEGT in the germline V gene. DNA of the CDR3: TGTGTCAGCAGAAACCGAGACAGGCAAGAGACCCAGTTCTTC. This encodes CVSRNRDRQETQFF.

This clonotype has more than one count but fewer than ten. The CDR3 here is CASSQAGQWGDGYTF. The CDR3 nucleotides are TGTGCCAGCAGCCAAGCGGGACAATGGGGAGATGGCTACACCTTC. V is TRBV3-1 and J is TRBJ1-2; weak D call: TRBD1 (6 bases). Germline loops: CDR1 LGHDT, CDR2 YNNKEL (reference sequence). V was shortened by 1 base and J by 6 bases, with 15 bases between the two germline ends. This CDR3 is 15 amino acids long.